This TCR beta chain came from a study of early T cells in non-severe SARS-CoV-2 infection. This clonotype was seen at least ten times. The V and J ends lost 1 base and 13 bases respectively, with 19 bases between them. Germline V gene data show CDR1 as MGHRA and CDR2 as YSYEKL. The CDR3 spans 14 residues. Individual cDNA molecules each received unique molecular identifiers attached to them. One entry per CDR3 protein, called by TCRdb with MiXCR from the 5' RACE reads. The sample lists roughly 100,000 distinct CDR3 sequences; about an eighth were seen once. This receptor was identified in an adult who was a healthcare worker with PCR-confirmed SARS-CoV-2 infection or an uninfected control (not recorded which). The sequenced material came from whole blood. The chain uses TRBV4-1 and TRBJ1-1; D is perhaps TRBD1 (6 bases). In nucleotides, the CDR3 is TGCGCCAGCAGCCAAGGGAGGAACAGGGATGTACATTTCTTT. Its protein product is CASSQGRNRDVHFF.